This T cell receptor (beta chain) was observed in a study of T cells in tumors after PD-1 blockade. Overall study context: Daily vismodegib 150 mg continued in a subset of anti-PD-1-treated patients.

A word on this clone: Its antigen is undetermined.

Study results and caveats: Some novel exhausted tumor clones appeared in pre-treatment blood, suggesting peripheral recruitment.

Genomic DNA template from tumor biopsies or peripheral blood, roughly 550 ng to 6,004 ng input. The CDR3 is 13 residues long. Germline values: CDR1 MDHEN, CDR2 SYDVKM. With 10 bases clipped from V and 2 bases from J, the junction kept 5 bases outside the gene matches. TCRdb's copy holds only in-frame clones and misses some; the assay was immunoSEQ multiplex PCR. The table shows 30,000 to 40,000 clones, with just under 80% occurring only once. This rearrangement joins TRBV28 to TRBJ1-1; 9 nucleotides align to TRBD1. The source material was PBMCs, sampled before anti-PD-1 treatment. The sequence was collected from a human donor with basal cell carcinoma. CDR3 nucleotides: TGTGCCATACCGGGACAGGGCAACACTGAAGCTTTCTTT. Amino acid sequence: CAIPGQGNTEAFF.